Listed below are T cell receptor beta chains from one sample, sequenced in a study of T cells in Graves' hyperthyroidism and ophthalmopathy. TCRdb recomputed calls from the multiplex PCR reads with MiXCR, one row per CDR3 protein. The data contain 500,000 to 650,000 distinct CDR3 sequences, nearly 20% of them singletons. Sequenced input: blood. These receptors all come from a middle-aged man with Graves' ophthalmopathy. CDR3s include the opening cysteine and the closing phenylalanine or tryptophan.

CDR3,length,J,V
CASNKSGQTYTQYF,14,TRBJ2-3,TRBV28
CASSLALPGGRSGANVLTF,19,TRBJ2-6,TRBV7-8
CASDYGGNEYF,11,TRBJ2-3,TRBV2
CAISENGGYGTEAFF,15,TRBJ1-1,TRBV10-3
CASSLLVQRGYNEQFF,16,TRBJ2-1,TRBV5-6
CAIGGGDRGAFYEQYF,16,TRBJ2-7,TRBV10-3
CASSQEGLADAEQYF,15,TRBJ2-7,TRBV3-1
CASSPDRGRRNEKLFF,16,TRBJ1-4,TRBV18
CASSLGQGENEQYF,14,TRBJ2-7,TRBV7-2
CASSLGRASGNTIYF,15,TRBJ1-3,TRBV5-5
CASSRPTASLHF,12,TRBJ1-6,TRBV6-4
CAISDGLAGVEQYF,14,TRBJ2-7,TRBV10-3
CASSNPGTHYGYTF,14,TRBJ1-2,TRBV6-1
CASSLQGLESDTQYF,15,TRBJ2-3,TRBV7-3
CASLKGKNRPMNTEAFF,17,TRBJ1-1,TRBV12-3/TRBV12-4
CASQVWGNRGLRQPQHF,17,TRBJ1-5,TRBV12-3/TRBV12-4
CASSEIRDQETQYF,14,TRBJ2-5,TRBV11-2
CASSTNRGSGTGELFF,16,TRBJ2-2,TRBV19
CAWSVRVETQYF,12,TRBJ2-5,TRBV30
CSAYRGNSNNEQFF,14,TRBJ2-1,TRBV20-1
CASFGGVGHREEYTEAFF,18,TRBJ1-1,TRBV5-1